This T cell receptor (beta chain) came from a study of T cell changes during pregnancy in multiple sclerosis. Data came from immunoSEQ multiplex PCR; TCRdb stores just in-frame clones and leaves some out. The data show 80,000 or so clones, with just over 90% seen just once and roughly 1.4% held by the top ten. The sample was peripheral blood, taken before pregnancy. The clonotype comes from a female donor with multiple sclerosis, enrolled in a pregnancy study.

Written as DNA, the CDR3 is TGTGCCAGCAGGGAGAGTCCCGTAGGGTTCTTC. Translation: CASRESPVGFF. The genes are TRBV9 and TRBJ2-1; no firm D call. V shed 5 bases and J shed 15 bases, with 15 bases lying between them. Germline CDR1 is SGDLS and CDR2 is YYNGEE. CDR3 size: 11 residues.